This T cell receptor beta chain came from a study of CD8 T cells in ankylosing spondylitis. Whole-study results and caveats: CD8+ by phenotype, disease-linked clones were relatively rare in peripheral blood. Characteristic of ankylosing spondylitis blood, it appeared, was a TCR beta motif comprising several highly homologous variants. Significantly higher representation of disease-linked clones was reported for matched ankylosing spondylitis synovial fluid.

The table lists this clonotype with many counts. Its antigen is currently unknown. The CDR3 is 16 amino acids. Germline CDR1 is SGHRS and CDR2 is YFSETQ. Trimming pared 8 bases from V and 0 bases from J, leaving 17 bases between. Quantitative 5'-RACE was performed with molecular barcodes, and it yielded the TCR beta libraries. TCRdb reanalysed the 5' RACE reads using MiXCR and keeps one entry per CDR3 protein. Among about 300,000 distinct CDR3 sequences listed, 11% were seen once. The sequenced material came from blood, either unsorted or a sorted T cell fraction (not recorded which). This clonotype was obtained from a female donor with ankylosing spondylitis or in good health (not recorded which). The chain links TRBV5-1 to TRBJ1-4, with D maybe TRBD1 (6 bases). CDR3 bases: TGCGCCAGTAGGGGGTTGACAGGCGCAACTAATGAAAAACTGTTTTTT. Translating gives CASRGLTGATNEKLFF.